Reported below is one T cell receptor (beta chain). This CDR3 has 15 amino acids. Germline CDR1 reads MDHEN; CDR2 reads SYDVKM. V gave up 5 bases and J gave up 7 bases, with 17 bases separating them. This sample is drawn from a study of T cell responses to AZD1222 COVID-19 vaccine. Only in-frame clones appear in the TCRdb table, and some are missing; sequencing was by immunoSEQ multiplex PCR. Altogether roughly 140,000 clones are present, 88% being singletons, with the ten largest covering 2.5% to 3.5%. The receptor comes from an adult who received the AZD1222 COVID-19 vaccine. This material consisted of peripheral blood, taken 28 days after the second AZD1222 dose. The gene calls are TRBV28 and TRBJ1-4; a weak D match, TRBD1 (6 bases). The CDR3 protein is CASSAPGEGGEKLFF. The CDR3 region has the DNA TGTGCCAGCAGTGCCCCAGGGGAGGGAGGTGAAAAACTGTTTTTT.